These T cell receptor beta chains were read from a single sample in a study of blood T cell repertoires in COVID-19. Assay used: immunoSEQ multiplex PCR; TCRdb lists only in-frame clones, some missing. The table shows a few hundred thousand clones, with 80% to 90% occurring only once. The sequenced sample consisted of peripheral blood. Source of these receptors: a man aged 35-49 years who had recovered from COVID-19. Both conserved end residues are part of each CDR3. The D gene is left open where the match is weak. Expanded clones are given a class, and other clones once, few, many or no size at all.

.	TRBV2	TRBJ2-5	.	CASSPEWVQETQYF	TGTGCCAGCAGCCCGGAGTGGGTACAAGAGACCCAGTACTTC
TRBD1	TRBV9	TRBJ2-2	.	CASSVGSGTGVTGELFF	TGTGCCAGCAGCGTAGGCTCCGGGACAGGGGTTACCGGGGAGCTGTTTTTT
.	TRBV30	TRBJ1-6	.	CAWRGGAGGHNSPLHF	TGTGCCTGGAGGGGGGGGGCTGGAGGACATAATTCACCCCTCCACTTT
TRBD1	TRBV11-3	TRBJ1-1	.	CASSPGQGYTEAFF	TGTGCCAGCAGCCCAGGACAGGGATACACTGAAGCTTTCTTT
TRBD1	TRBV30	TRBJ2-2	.	CALNRDRGPNTGELFF	TGTGCCTTAAACCGGGACAGGGGACCGAACACCGGGGAGCTGTTTTTT
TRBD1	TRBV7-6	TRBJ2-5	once	CASSLAGTGLQETQYF	TGTGCCAGCAGCTTAGCCGGGACAGGGCTTCAAGAGACCCAGTACTTC
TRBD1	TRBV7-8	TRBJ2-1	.	CASSFRQGAAEQFF	TGTGCCAGCAGCTTCAGGCAGGGGGCGGCTGAGCAGTTCTTC
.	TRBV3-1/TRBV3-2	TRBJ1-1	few	CASSQLRMNTEAFF	TGTGCCAGCAGCCAGCTCAGGATGAACACTGAAGCTTTCTTT
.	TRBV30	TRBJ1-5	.	CGIGYSNQPQHF	TGTGGGATCGGGTATAGCAATCAGCCCCAGCATTTT
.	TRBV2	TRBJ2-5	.	CASSDAPLTGRYKETQYF	TGTGCCAGCAGCGATGCCCCTCTGACAGGGAGGTACAAAGAGACCCAGTACTTC
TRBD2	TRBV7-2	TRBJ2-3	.	CASSLVAGGPVGDTQYF	TGTGCCAGCAGCTTAGTAGCGGGGGGGCCGGTCGGAGATACGCAGTATTTT
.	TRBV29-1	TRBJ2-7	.	CSVAPKSSYEQYF	TGCAGCGTTGCCCCCAAGAGCTCCTACGAGCAGTACTTC
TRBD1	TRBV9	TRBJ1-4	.	CASSSGGATNEKLFF	TGTGCCAGCAGCTCAGGGGGAGCAACTAATGAAAAACTGTTTTTT
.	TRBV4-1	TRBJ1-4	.	CASRQHGAPSEKLFF	TGCGCCAGCAGACAGCACGGCGCTCCGTCTGAAAAACTGTTTTTT
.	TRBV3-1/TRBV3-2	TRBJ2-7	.	CASSQGQFSYEQYF	TGTGCCAGCAGCCAAGGACAGTTCTCCTACGAGCAGTACTTC
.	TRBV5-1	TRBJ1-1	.	CASSLGQTEAFF	TGCGCCAGCAGCTTGGGACAAACTGAAGCTTTCTTT
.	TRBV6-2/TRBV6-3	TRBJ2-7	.	CASSYLGAYYEQYF	TGTGCCAGCAGTTACCTTGGGGCATACTACGAGCAGTACTTC
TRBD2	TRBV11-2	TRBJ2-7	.	CASSWEREGTEQYF	TGTGCCAGCAGCTGGGAGCGGGAGGGCACCGAGCAGTACTTC
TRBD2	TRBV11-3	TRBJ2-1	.	CASSSRTSGGSSYNEQFF	TGTGCCAGCAGCTCCCGGACTAGCGGGGGTAGCTCCTACAATGAGCAGTTCTTC
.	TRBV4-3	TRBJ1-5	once	CASSQATGNQPQHF	TGCGCCAGCAGCCAAGCTACTGGCAATCAGCCCCAGCATTTT
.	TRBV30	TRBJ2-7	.	CAWSVGEEIYEQYF	TGTGCCTGGAGTGTAGGAGAGGAAATCTACGAGCAGTACTTC
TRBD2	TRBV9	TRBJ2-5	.	CASSFSGTREETQYF	TGTGCCAGCAGCTTCTCCGGGACTAGAGAGGAGACCCAGTACTTC
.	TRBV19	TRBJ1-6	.	CASSIQGSGSPLHF	TGTGCCAGTAGTATTCAGGGTAGCGGTTCACCCCTCCACTTT
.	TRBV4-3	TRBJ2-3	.	CASSQEVGVFGTDTQYF	TGCGCCAGCAGCCAAGAGGTGGGAGTGTTTGGCACAGATACGCAGTATTTT
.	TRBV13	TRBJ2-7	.	CASSNPNSRGEQYF	TGTGCCAGCAGCAACCCGAACTCTCGGGGAGAGCAGTACTTC
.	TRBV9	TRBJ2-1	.	CASSVGPQSYNEQFF	TGTGCCAGCAGCGTAGGGCCGCAGTCCTACAATGAGCAGTTCTTC
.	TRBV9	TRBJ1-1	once	CASSVQGEWNTEAFF	TGTGCCAGCAGCGTTCAGGGCGAGTGGAACACTGAAGCTTTCTTT
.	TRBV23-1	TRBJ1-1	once	CASSQSQGEAFF	TGCGCCAGCAGTCAATCTCAGGGAGAAGCTTTCTTT
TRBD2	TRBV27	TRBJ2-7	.	CATRLAGGHEQYF	TGTGCCACCCGACTAGCGGGAGGCCACGAGCAGTACTTC
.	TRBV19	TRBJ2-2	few	CASTPWRANTGELFF	TGTGCCAGTACCCCCTGGCGGGCCAACACCGGGGAGCTGTTTTTT
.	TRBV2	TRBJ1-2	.	CASSPVNYGYTF	TGTGCCAGCAGTCCGGTTAACTATGGCTACACCTTC
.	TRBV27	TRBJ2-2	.	CASSSRRVNTGELFF	TGTGCCAGCAGTTCTCGCAGGGTAAACACCGGGGAGCTGTTTTTT
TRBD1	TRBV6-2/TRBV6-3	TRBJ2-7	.	CASSFVTGAYEQYF	TGTGCCAGCAGTTTTGTGACAGGGGCCTACGAGCAGTACTTC
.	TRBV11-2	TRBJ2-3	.	CASSPGASSRYF	TGTGCCAGCAGCCCAGGGGCCTCCAGTCGGTATTTT
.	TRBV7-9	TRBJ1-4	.	CASSPEGEKLFF	TGTGCCAGCAGCCCCGAGGGCGAAAAACTGTTTTTT
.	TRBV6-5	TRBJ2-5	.	CASSQRLTPETQYF	TGTGCCAGCAGCCAAAGACTAACCCCAGAGACCCAGTACTTC
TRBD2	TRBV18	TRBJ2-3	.	CASSSGLAGYTDTQYF	TGTGCCAGCTCAAGCGGACTAGCGGGATACACAGATACGCAGTATTTT
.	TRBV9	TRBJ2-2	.	CASSATGELFF	TGTGCCAGCAGCGCTACCGGGGAGCTGTTTTTT
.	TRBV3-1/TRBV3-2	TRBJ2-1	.	CASSQDGQNEQFF	TGTGCCAGCAGCCAAGATGGGCAGAATGAGCAGTTCTTC
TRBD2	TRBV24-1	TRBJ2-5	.	CATSDGSGGRETQYF	TGTGCCACCAGTGATGGGTCCGGGGGGAGGGAGACCCAGTACTTC
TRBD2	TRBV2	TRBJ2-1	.	CASKNRLAGGYNEQFF	TGTGCCAGCAAGAACCGACTAGCGGGAGGGTACAATGAGCAGTTCTTC
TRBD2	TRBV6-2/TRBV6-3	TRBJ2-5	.	CASSSGTSGRKETQYF	TGTGCCAGCAGTTCCGGGACTAGCGGGAGAAAAGAGACCCAGTACTTC
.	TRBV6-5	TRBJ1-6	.	CASIAGLSSPLHF	TGTGCCAGCATAGCAGGGTTGAGTTCACCCCTCCACTTT
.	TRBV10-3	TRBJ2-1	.	CAISESTQREQFF	TGTGCCATCAGTGAGTCGACTCAACGTGAGCAGTTCTTC
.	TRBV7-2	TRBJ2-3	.	CASSFSRGWDTQYF	TGTGCCAGCAGCTTCAGCCGGGGGTGGGATACGCAGTATTTT
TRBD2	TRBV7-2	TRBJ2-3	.	CASSDRGPASGSGDTQYF	TGTGCCAGCAGCGATAGGGGCCCGGCTAGCGGGAGTGGAGATACGCAGTATTTT
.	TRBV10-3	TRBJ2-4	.	CAISAGGEAKNIQYF	TGTGCCATCAGTGCGGGGGGCGAAGCCAAAAACATTCAGTACTTC
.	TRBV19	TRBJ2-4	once	CASSIETRGALAKNIQYF	TGTGCCAGTAGTATAGAAACCAGGGGCGCCCTAGCCAAAAACATTCAGTACTTC